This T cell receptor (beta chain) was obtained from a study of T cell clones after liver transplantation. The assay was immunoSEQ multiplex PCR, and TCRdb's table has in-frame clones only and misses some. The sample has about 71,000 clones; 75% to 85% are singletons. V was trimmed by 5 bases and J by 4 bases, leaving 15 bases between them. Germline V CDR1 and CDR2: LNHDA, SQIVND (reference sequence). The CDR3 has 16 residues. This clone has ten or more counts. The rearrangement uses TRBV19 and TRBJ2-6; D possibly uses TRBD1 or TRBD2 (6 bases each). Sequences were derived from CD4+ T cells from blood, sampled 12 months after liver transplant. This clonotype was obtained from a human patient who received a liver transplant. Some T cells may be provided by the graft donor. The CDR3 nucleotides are TGTGCCAGTAGTCGTGGGGGGCCCTTAGGGGCCAACGTCCTGACTTTC. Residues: CASSRGGPLGANVLTF.